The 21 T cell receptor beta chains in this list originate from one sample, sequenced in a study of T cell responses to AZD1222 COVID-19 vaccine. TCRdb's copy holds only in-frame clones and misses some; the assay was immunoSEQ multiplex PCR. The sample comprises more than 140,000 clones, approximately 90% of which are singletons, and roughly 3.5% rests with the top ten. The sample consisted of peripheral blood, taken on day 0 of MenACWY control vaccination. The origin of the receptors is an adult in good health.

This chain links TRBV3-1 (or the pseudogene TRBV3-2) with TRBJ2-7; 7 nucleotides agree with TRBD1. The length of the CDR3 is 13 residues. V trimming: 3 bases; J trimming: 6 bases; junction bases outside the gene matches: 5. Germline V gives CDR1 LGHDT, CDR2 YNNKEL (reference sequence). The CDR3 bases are TGTGCCAGCAGCCACCGAGACAGGGTCGAGCAGTACTTC. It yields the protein CASSHRDRVEQYF.

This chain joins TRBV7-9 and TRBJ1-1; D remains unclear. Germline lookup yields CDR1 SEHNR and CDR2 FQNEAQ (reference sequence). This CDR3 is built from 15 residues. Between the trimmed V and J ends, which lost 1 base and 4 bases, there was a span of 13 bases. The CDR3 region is CASSLVSGRVTEAFF. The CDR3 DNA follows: TGTGCCAGCAGCTTAGTATCCGGGCGGGTCACTGAAGCTTTCTTT. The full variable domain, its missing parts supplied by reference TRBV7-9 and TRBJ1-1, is DTGVSQNPRHKITKRGQNVTFRCDPISEHNRLYWYRQTLGQGPEFLTYFQNEAQLEKSRLLSDRFSAERPKGSFSTLEIQRTEQGDSAMYLCASSLVSGRVTEAFFGQGTRLTVV.

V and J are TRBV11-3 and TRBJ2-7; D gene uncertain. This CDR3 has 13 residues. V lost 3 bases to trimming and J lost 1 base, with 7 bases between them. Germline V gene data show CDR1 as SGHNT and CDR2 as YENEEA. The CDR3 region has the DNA TGTGCCAGCAGCTTTCAACATTCCTACGAGCAGTACTTC. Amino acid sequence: CASSFQHSYEQYF.

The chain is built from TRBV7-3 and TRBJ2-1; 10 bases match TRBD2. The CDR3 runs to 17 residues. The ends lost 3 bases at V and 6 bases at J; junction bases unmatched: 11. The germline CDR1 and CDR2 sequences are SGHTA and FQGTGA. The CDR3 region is CASSLTPELAGFNEQFF. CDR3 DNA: TGTGCCAGCAGCTTGACCCCGGAACTAGCGGGATTCAATGAGCAGTTCTTC.

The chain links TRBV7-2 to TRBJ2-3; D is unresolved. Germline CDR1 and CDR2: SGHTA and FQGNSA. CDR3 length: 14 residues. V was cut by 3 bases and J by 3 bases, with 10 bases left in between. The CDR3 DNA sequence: TGTGCCAGCAGCTTCGGGCGGACGACAGATACGCAGTATTTT. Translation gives CASSFGRTTDTQYF.

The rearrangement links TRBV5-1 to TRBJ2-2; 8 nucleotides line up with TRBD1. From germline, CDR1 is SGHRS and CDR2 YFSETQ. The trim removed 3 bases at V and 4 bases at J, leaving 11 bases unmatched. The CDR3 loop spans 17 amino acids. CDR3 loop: CASSYSPTGVGTGELFF. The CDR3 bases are TGCGCCAGCAGCTACTCACCGACAGGGGTTGGCACCGGGGAGCTGTTTTTT.

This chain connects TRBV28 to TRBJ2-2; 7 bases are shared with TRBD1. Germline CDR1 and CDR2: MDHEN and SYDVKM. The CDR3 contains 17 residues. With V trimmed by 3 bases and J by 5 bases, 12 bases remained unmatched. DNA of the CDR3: TGTGCCAGCAGTTTTCGTCGAACAGGGGAATTGACCGGGGAGCTGTTTTTT. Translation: CASSFRRTGELTGELFF.

Here the CDR3 reads CSVETGGVETQYF. DNA of the CDR3: TGCAGCGTTGAAACAGGGGGCGTGGAGACCCAGTACTTC. This chain joins TRBV29-1 and TRBJ2-5, with 9 positions matching TRBD1. The germline gives CDR1 SQVTM, CDR2 ANQGSEA. Unmatched junction bases numbered 3, after V lost 2 bases and J lost 5 bases. The CDR3 is 13 residues long.

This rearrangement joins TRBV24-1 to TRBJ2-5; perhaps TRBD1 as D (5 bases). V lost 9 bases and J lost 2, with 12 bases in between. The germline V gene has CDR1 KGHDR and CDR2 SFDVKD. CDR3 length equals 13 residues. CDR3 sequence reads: CATEGAYQETQYF. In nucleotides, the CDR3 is TGTGCCACCGAAGGGGCGTATCAAGAGACCCAGTACTTC.

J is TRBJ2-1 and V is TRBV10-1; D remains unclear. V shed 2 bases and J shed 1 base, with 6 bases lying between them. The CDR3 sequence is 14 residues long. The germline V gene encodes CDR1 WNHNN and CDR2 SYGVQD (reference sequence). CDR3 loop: CASSETRSYNEQFF. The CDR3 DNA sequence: TGCGCCAGCAGTGAGACGAGGTCCTACAATGAGCAGTTCTTC.

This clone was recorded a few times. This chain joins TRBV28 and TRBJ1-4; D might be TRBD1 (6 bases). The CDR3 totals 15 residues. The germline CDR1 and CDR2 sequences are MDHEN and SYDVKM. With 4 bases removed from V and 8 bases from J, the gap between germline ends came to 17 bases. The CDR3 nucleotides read TGTGCCAGCAGTTGGGGCGGGGGGGCGATCGAAAAACTGTTTTTT. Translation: CASSWGGGAIEKLFF.

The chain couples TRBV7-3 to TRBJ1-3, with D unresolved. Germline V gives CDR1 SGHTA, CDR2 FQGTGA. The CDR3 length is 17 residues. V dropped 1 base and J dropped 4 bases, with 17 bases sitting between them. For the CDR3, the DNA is TGTGCCAGCAGCTTAATCAGATCCAAGGTAATGGGAAACACCATATATTTT. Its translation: CASSLIRSKVMGNTIYF.

Here the CDR3 DNA reads TGTGCCAGCAGCCAAGATGCGGGGGAAAAACTGTTTTTT. This translates into CASSQDAGEKLFF. V usage is TRBV4-2 and J usage is TRBJ1-4; no definite D call. This CDR3 has 13 amino acids. Germline V CDR1 and CDR2: LGHNA, YNFKEQ. V was clipped by 0 bases and J by 8 bases, with 7 bases between them.

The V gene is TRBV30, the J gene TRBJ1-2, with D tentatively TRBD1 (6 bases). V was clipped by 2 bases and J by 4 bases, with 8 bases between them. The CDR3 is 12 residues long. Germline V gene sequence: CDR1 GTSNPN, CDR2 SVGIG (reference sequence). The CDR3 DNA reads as TGTGCCTGGAGTCCACAGGGCTATGGCTACACCTTC. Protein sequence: CAWSPQGYGYTF. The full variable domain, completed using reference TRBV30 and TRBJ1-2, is SQTIHQWPATLVQPVGSPLSLECTVEGTSNPNLYWYRQAAGRGLQLLFYSVGIGQISSEVPQNLSASRPQDRQFILSSKKLLLSDSGFYLCAWSPQGYGYTFGSGTRLTVV.

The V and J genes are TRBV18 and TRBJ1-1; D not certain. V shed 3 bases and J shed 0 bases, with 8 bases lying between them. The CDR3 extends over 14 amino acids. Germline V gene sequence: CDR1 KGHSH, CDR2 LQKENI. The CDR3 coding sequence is TGTGCCAGCTCACCCGAGTTTATGAACACTGAAGCTTTCTTT. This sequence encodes CASSPEFMNTEAFF.

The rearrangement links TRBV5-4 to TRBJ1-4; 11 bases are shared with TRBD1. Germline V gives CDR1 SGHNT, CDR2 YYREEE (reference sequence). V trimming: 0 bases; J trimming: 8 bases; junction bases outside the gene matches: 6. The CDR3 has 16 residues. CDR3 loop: CASSLGTGTGGEKLFF. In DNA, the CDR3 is TGTGCCAGCAGCTTGGGAACCGGGACAGGGGGGGAAAAACTGTTTTTT.

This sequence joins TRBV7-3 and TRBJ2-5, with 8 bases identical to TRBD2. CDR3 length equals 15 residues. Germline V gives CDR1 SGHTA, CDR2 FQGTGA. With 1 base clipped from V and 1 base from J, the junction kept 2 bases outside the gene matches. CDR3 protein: CASSLSGGIQETQYF. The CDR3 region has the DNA TGTGCCAGCAGCTTAAGCGGGGGGATCCAAGAGACCCAGTACTTC.

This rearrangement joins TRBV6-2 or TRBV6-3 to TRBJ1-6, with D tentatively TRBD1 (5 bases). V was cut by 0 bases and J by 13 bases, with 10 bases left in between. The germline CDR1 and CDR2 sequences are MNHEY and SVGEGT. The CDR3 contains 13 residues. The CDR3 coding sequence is TGTGCCAGCAGTTACTCGGGGGACTCGCCCCTCCACTTT. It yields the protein CASSYSGDSPLHF.

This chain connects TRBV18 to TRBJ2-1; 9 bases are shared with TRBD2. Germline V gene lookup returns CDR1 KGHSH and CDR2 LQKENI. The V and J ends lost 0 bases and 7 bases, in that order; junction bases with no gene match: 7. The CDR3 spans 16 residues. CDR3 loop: CASSPPGSGSKNEQFF. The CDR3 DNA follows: TGTGCCAGCTCACCACCGGGTAGCGGGAGTAAGAATGAGCAGTTCTTC.

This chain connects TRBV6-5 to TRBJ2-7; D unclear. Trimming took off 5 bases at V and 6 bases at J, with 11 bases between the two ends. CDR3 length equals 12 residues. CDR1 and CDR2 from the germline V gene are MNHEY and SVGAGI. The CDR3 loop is CASSKPVGEQYF. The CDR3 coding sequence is TGTGCCAGCAGTAAGCCCGTTGGCGAGCAGTACTTC.

Here the CDR3 reads CASSPQKNIQYF. DNA of the CDR3: TGTGCCAGCAGCCCCCAAAAAAACATTCAGTACTTC. The J gene is TRBJ2-4, the V gene TRBV7-8; no definite D call. The V gene's germline CDR1 is SGHVS and CDR2 FQNEAQ. The V end was cut by 5 bases, the J end by 4 bases, with 6 bases between. The CDR3 covers 12 residues.